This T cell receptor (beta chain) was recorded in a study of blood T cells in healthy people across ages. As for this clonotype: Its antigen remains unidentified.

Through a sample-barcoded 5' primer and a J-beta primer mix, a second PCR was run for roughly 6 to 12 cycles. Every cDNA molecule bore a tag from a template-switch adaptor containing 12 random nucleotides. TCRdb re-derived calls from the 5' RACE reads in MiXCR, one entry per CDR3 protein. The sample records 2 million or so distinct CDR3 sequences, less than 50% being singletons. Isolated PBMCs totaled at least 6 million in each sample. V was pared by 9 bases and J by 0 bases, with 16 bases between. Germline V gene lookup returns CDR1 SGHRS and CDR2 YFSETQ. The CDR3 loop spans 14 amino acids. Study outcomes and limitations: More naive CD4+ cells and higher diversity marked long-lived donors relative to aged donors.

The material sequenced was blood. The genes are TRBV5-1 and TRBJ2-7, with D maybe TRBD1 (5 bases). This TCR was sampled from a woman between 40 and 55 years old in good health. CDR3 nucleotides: TGCGCCACACACATCCGACAGAGCTCCTACGAGCAGTACTTC. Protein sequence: CATHIRQSSYEQYF.